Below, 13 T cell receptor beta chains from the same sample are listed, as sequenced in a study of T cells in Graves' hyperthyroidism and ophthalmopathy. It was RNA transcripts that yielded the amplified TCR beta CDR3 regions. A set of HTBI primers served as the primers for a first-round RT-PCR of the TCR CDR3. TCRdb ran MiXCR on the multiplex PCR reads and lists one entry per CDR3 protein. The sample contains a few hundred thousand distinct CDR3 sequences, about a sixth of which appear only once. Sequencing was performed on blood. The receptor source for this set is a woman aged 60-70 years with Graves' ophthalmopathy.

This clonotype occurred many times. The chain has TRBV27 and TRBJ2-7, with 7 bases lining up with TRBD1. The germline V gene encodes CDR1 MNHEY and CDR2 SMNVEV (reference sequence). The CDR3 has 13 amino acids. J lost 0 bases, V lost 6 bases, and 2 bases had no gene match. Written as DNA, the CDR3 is TGTGCCAGCAGACAGGGGCCCTCCTACGAGCAGTACTTC. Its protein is CASRQGPSYEQYF.

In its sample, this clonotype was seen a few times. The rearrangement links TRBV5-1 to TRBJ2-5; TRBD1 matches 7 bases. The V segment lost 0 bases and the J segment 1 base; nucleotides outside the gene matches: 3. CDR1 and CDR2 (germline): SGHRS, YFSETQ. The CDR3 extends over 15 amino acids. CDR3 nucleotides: TGCGCCAGCAGCTTGGCGAGACAGGGCCAAGAGACCCAGTACTTC. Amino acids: CASSLARQGQETQYF.

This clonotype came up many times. CDR3 amino acids: CASSSSGTGVRGNQPQHF. The CDR3 DNA sequence: TGTGCCAGCAGCTCTTCCGGGACAGGGGTCCGGGGCAATCAGCCCCAGCATTTT. The chain has TRBV28 and TRBJ1-5, with 10 bases fitting TRBD1. With V trimmed by 6 bases and J by 2 bases, 13 bases remained unmatched. The length of the CDR3 is 18 residues. Germline V CDR1 and CDR2: MDHEN, SYDVKM.

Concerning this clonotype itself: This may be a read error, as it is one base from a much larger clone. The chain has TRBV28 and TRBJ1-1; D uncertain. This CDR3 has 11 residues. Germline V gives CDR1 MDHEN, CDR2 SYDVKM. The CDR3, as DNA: TGTGCCATCAGTTTCGGTGATGAAGCTTTCTTT. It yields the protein CAISFGDEAFF. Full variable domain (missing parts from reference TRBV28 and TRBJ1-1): DVKVTQSSRYLVKRTGEKVFLECVQDMDHENMFWYRQDPGLGLRLIYFSYDVKMKEKGDIPEGYSVSREKKERFSLILESASTNQTSMYLCAISFGDEAFFGQGTRLTVV.

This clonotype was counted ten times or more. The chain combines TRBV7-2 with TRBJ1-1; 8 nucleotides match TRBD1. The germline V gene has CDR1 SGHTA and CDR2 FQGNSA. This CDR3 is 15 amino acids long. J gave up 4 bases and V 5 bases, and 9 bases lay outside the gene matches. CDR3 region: CASSAWTGRGTEAFF. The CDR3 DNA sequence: TGTGCCAGCAGCGCATGGACAGGGCGGGGCACTGAAGCTTTCTTT.

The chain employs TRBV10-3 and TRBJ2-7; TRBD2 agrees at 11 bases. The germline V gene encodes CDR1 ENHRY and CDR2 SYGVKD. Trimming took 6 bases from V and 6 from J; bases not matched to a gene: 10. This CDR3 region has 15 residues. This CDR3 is CAISPPGLAAGEQYF. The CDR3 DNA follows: TGTGCCATCAGCCCCCCGGGACTAGCGGCGGGCGAGCAGTACTTC.

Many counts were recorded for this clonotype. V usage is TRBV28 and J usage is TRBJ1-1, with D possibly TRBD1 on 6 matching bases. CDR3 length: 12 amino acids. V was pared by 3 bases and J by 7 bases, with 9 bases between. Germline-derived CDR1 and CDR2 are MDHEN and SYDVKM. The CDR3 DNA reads TGTGCCAGCAGTTTCCAGGGGAATGAAGCTTTCTTT. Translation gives CASSFQGNEAFF.

CDR3 nucleotide sequence: TGTGCCAGCAGTTCAGGGATTGAAAAACTGTTTTTT. It yields the protein CASSSGIEKLFF. The J gene is TRBJ1-4, the V gene TRBV7-2; D is possibly TRBD1 (5 bases). CDR1 is SGHTA, CDR2 FQGNSA, per germline. This CDR3 has 12 residues. V lost 6 bases to trimming and J lost 7 bases, with 9 bases between them.

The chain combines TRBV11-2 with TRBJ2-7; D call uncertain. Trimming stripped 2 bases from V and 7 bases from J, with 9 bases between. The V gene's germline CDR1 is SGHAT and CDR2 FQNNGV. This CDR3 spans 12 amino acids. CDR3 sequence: CASSLLDIEQYF. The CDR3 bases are TGTGCCAGCAGCTTATTAGATATTGAGCAGTACTTC. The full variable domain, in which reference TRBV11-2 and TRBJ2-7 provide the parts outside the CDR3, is EAGVAQSPRYKIIEKRQSVAFWCNPISGHATLYWYQQILGQGPKLLIQFQNNGVVDDSQLPKDRFSAERLKGVDSTLKIQPAKLEDSAVYLCASSLLDIEQYFGPGTRLTVT.

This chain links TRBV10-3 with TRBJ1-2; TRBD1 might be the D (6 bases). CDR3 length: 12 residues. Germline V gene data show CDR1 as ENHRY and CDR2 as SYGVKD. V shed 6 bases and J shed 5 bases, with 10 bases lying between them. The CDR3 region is CAISGTLYGYTF. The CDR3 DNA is TGTGCCATCAGCGGGACATTATATGGCTACACCTTC.

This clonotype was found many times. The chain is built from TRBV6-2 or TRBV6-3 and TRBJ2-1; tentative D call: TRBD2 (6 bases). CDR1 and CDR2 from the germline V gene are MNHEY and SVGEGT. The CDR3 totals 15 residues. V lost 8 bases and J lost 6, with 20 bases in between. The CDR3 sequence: CASRGLTGLSNEQFF. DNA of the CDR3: TGTGCCAGCCGTGGACTGACGGGACTCAGCAATGAGCAGTTCTTC.

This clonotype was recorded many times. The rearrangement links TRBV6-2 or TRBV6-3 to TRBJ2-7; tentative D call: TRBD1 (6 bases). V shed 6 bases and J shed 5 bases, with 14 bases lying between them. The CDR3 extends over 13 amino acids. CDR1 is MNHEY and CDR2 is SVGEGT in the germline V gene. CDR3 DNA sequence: TGTGCCAGCAGGGAATGGACAGAAAACGAGCAGTACTTC. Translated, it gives CASREWTENEQYF.

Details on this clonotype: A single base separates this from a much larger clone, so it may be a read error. CDR3 amino acids: CSAIGTEGTIYF. The DNA of the CDR3 is TGCAGTGCCATAGGGACAGAGGGCACCATATATTTT. J is TRBJ1-3 and V is TRBV20-1, with 7 bases aligning to TRBD1. Germline V gene lookup returns CDR1 DFQATT and CDR2 SNEGSKA (reference sequence). The CDR3 runs to 12 residues. After removal of 6 bases from V and 9 bases from J, the junction contained 8 bases not matched to a gene.